This T cell receptor (beta chain) derives from a study of shared clonotypes between healthy human individuals. The material for each subset, its genomic DNA, was split evenly across several immunoSEQ plates. Using immunoSEQ multiplex PCR, the repertoire was profiled, and TCRdb retains in-frame clones only, with some absent. The sample has some 530,000 clones; about 78% are singletons. All the donors were Caucasian adults who lived in Nashville, Tennessee. It was about 82 million PBMCs that unsorted samples used for genomic DNA. The CDR3 totals 15 residues. Between the trimmed V and J ends, which lost 4 bases and 2 bases, there was a span of 13 bases. Germline V gives CDR1 SGDLS, CDR2 YYNGEE. As concerns this clone: Antigen specificity is unknown.

Overall study findings and caveats: Sequencing depth was expected to affect clonotype sharing among donors.

The V gene is TRBV9, the J gene TRBJ1-3; perhaps TRBD1 as D (6 bases). The material sequenced was PBMCs. The sequence came from a woman aged 40-49 years in good health. Some clones in this sample may be carry-over from other donors' samples. CDR3 DNA: TGTGCCAGCAGCCCCTATAGGGGGGCTGGAAACACCATATATTTT. Translated: CASSPYRGAGNTIYF.